Detailed here is one TCR beta chain. Included as multiple sclerosis controls were treatment-naive patients who had stable or active relapsing-remitting disease. TEMRA cells were FACS-enriched, unlike CD8+ and CD4+ T cells, which were negatively isolated. This entry is derived from a study of CD8 T cells in Susac syndrome. Random hexamers were used to reverse transcribe 0.5 to 1 ug of RNA. One entry per CDR3 protein results from TCRdb running MiXCR on the immunoSEQ multiplex PCR reads. Of some 300,000 distinct CDR3 sequences in the sample, 65% to 90% were seen once. Germline V gives CDR1 SGHDN, CDR2 FVKESK. The CDR3 extends over 16 amino acids. V gave up 4 bases and J gave up 3 bases; unmatched junction bases: 6.

The sequenced material came from CD8+ T cells from PBMCs. This receptor was obtained from a human donor with multiple sclerosis. The chain joins TRBV14 to TRBJ2-5, with 12 bases matching TRBD2. CDR3 in amino acids: CASSLRTSGKKETQYF. The CDR3 bases are TGTGCCAGCAGCCTCAGGACTAGCGGGAAAAAAGAGACCCAGTACTTC.